A single sample gave rise to the 6 T cell receptor beta chains below, sequenced in a study of Graves' ophthalmopathy and Graves' hyperthyroidism. The TCR beta CDR3 regions underwent amplification from RNA transcripts. In the first round, RT-PCR was carried out with HTBI primers, and a multiplex PCR formed the second round. In TCRdb, the multiplex PCR reads were re-called with MiXCR into one record per CDR3 protein. Of 13,000 to 15,000 distinct CDR3 sequences in the sample, 50% were seen once. Sequenced material: peripheral blood. All receptors derive from a woman in her thirties with Graves' ophthalmopathy.

This clonotype was seen at least ten times. CDR3: CASSLVGSMNTEAFF. As DNA, the CDR3 is TGTGCCAGCAGCTTGGTCGGCAGCATGAACACTGAAGCTTTCTTT. This chain joins TRBV5-6 and TRBJ1-1; no clear D gene. The CDR3 runs to 15 residues. Germline loops: CDR1 SGHDT, CDR2 YYEEEE. Trimming cost V 0 bases and J 0 bases, with 9 bases left between them.

Details on this clonotype: Germline and junction disagree at one end, which may indicate a read error. This chain uses TRBV7-2 with TRBJ2-3; TRBD2 aligns across 12 bases. Per germline, CDR1 SGHTA and CDR2 FQGNSA. CDR3 size: 15 residues. CDR3 DNA: TGTGCCGGCAGTCCGACTAGCGGGAGCTATCGAACGCAGTATTTT. It is translated as CAGSPTSGSYRTQYF.

This clonotype ranks as large. CDR3 DNA: TGTGCCACCAGTGAAAAGCTTGAAGAGACCCAGTACTTC. Its translation: CATSEKLEETQYF. V usage is TRBV24-1 and J usage is TRBJ2-5; D unclear. This CDR3 is 13 amino acids long. Germline CDR1 is KGHDR and CDR2 is SFDVKD. The V and J ends lost 4 bases and 3 bases respectively, with 8 bases between them.

The gene calls are TRBV29-1 and TRBJ2-1; 10 bases match TRBD1. J was trimmed by 6 bases and V by 1 base; bases with no gene match: 9. Germline-derived CDR1 and CDR2 are SQVTM and ANQGSEA. This CDR3 region has 16 residues. DNA for the CDR3: TGCAGCGTTGAAGGACAGGGGGCGCATCTTGGCAATGAGCAGTTCTTC. This codes for CSVEGQGAHLGNEQFF.

This clonotype has at least ten counts. V is TRBV9 and J is TRBJ2-7, with D perhaps given as TRBD1 or TRBD2 (5 bases each). Trimming shortened V by 1 base and J by 0 bases, and 11 bases separated the two germline ends. Germline V gives CDR1 SGDLS, CDR2 YYNGEE. The CDR3 is 15 residues long. The CDR3 spells CASSVSSGASYEQYF. The CDR3 DNA is TGTGCCAGCAGCGTAAGCTCCGGGGCCTCCTACGAGCAGTACTTC.

The V gene is TRBV7-2, the J gene TRBJ2-7; D possibly uses TRBD1 or TRBD2 (6 bases each). The V end was cut by 4 bases, the J end by 5 bases, with 18 bases between. The CDR3 sequence is 15 residues long. Per germline, CDR1 SGHTA and CDR2 FQGNSA. CDR3 nucleotides: TGTGCCAGCAGCTGGGGCGGGACAAGGTCAAACGAGCAGTACTTC. Encoded protein: CASSWGGTRSNEQYF.